This T cell receptor (beta chain) was identified during a study of shared clonotypes between healthy human individuals. Across the whole study: Those who served as donors were two women and three men between the ages of 18 and 49. Each donor had three CD4 naive, three CD4 memory, two CD8 naive and one CD8 memory plate.

Deletions cut 3 bases from V and 5 bases from J, with 17 bases between. CDR3 size: 16 residues. Germline V gene lookup returns CDR1 KGHSH and CDR2 LQKENI. Genomic DNA per cell subset filled all wells of several immunoSEQ plates. TCRdb keeps only in-frame clones here, not all; method: immunoSEQ multiplex PCR. The data show about 1 million clones, roughly 70% seen once. The rearrangement joins TRBV18 to TRBJ1-5; TRBD1 is a possible D gene (5 bases). This clonotype was sampled from a young man in good health. The sequenced sample consisted of memory CD4+ T cells sorted from blood. Subset reported: CD45RA-negative fraction. CDR3 nucleotide sequence: TGTGCCAGCTCACCCTGGGGGGGAGCACAAGATCAGCCCCAGCATTTT. Translating it yields CASSPWGGAQDQPQHF.